Listed below are T cell receptor beta chains from one sample, sequenced in a study of CD8+ T cells in alopecia areata. Generated by immunoSEQ multiplex PCR, the TCRdb table keeps only in-frame clones and is missing some. The table shows about 37,000 clones, with nearly 55% occurring only once. The sequenced sample was CD4+ Tregs sorted from blood. Every receptor here comes from a human donor with alopecia areata. The CDR3 runs from the conserved cysteine through the conserved F or W. A D gene is named only where the DNA matches it firmly. Clone size is shown for a subset of rows, as once, few, many or a class of expanded clone.

J | size | V | D | DNA | CDR3
TRBJ2-1 | . | TRBV5-1 | . | TGCGCCAGCAGCTTGGAGGGGGGCCCCTACAATGAGCAGTTCTTC | CASSLEGGPYNEQFF
TRBJ2-7 | few | TRBV6-1 | . | TGTGCCAGCAGTGTCCGGAACGAGCAGTACTTC | CASSVRNEQYF
TRBJ1-1 | . | TRBV29-1 | . | TGCAGCGCCCTCAGACAAACGGGCACTGAAGCTTTCTTT | CSALRQTGTEAFF
TRBJ1-4 | few | TRBV29-1 | TRBD1 | TGCAGCGCCACCGGGACAGGGAATGAAAAACTGTTTTTT | CSATGTGNEKLFF
TRBJ2-3 | . | TRBV5-8 | . | TGTGCCAGCAGCTTGGGTCAGCGGGTTAGCACAGATACGCAGTATTTT | CASSLGQRVSTDTQYF
TRBJ2-7 | . | TRBV28 | . | TGTGCCAGCGTCCGGCGGCTACAAATCGGGGAGCAGTACTTC | CASVRRLQIGEQYF
TRBJ2-7 | few | TRBV27 | . | TGTGCCAGCAGTTTTAACAGGGCCTACGAGCAGTACTTC | CASSFNRAYEQYF
TRBJ1-2 | . | TRBV7-2 | . | TGTGCCAGCAGCCCAGGGCTTGATGGCTACACCTTC | CASSPGLDGYTF
TRBJ1-1 | . | TRBV4-2 | . | TGTGCCAGCAGCCAAGCCGGAGCTTTCTTT | CASSQAGAFF
TRBJ2-7 | . | TRBV5-1 | . | TGCGCCAGCAGCTTGGGACAGGCAGCCTACGAGCAGTACTTC | CASSLGQAAYEQYF
TRBJ1-1 | once | TRBV7-2 | . | TGTGCCAGCAGCCTAGGGCCAAGGGGAGCTTTCTTT | CASSLGPRGAFF
TRBJ2-7 | . | TRBV29-1 | TRBD2 | TGCAGCGTTGGTAGGACTAGCGGGGGCGAGCAGTACTTC | CSVGRTSGGEQYF
TRBJ2-7 | . | TRBV28 | . | TGTGCCAGCAGTCCCCCGACTAGTAGCGGTCAGCAGTACGAGCAGTACTTC | CASSPPTSSGQQYEQYF
TRBJ2-5 | few | TRBV7-2 | . | TGTGCCAGCAGCTTAGCGCACAGCCAAGAGACCCAGTACTTC | CASSLAHSQETQYF
TRBJ1-4 | once | TRBV30 | . | TGTGCCTGGAGCGCAGGGTTCGCAACTAATGAAAAACTGTTTTTT | CAWSAGFATNEKLFF
TRBJ2-7 | once | TRBV5-1 | TRBD1 | TGCGCCAGCAGCTTGGGGGACAGCGAGCAGTACTTC | CASSLGDSEQYF
TRBJ2-1 | . | TRBV5-4 | TRBD1 | TGTGCCAGCAGCTTGGCCGGGACAGGGGCCAATGAGCAGTTCTTC | CASSLAGTGANEQFF
TRBJ1-5 | . | TRBV4-1 | . | TGCGCCAGCAGCCATGCCACGATTGGTCAGCCCCAGCATTTT | CASSHATIGQPQHF
TRBJ2-7 | . | TRBV5-1 | TRBD1 | TGCGCCAGCAGCCTCGGGGACAGAGCCTCCTACGAGCAGTACTTC | CASSLGDRASYEQYF
TRBJ1-1 | . | TRBV4-3 | . | TGCGCCAGCAGCCGCTCAGGACAGTACCTTGAAGCTTTCTTT | CASSRSGQYLEAFF
TRBJ1-5 | . | TRBV10-3 | . | TGTGCCACCTCTGGGCCGAATCAGCCCCAGCATTTT | CATSGPNQPQHF
TRBJ2-1 | . | TRBV27 | TRBD2 | TGTGCCAGCAGCCTTCTCCTGGCGGGGGGCGAAGTTTCCAATGAGCAGTTCTTC | CASSLLLAGGEVSNEQFF
TRBJ2-5 | once | TRBV6-6 | . | TGTGCCAGCAGAGCTGTCCGGGACGGCCAAGAGACCCAGTACTTC | CASRAVRDGQETQYF
TRBJ2-4 | few | TRBV7-2 | TRBD1 | TGTGCCAGCAGCTTTCGACGGACAGGGGGCTCGGGCATTCAGTACTTC | CASSFRRTGGSGIQYF
TRBJ1-2 | . | TRBV5-5 | TRBD1 | TGTGCCAGCAGCTTTTCCGGGACAGACTACTATGGCTACACCTTC | CASSFSGTDYYGYTF
TRBJ1-4 | . | TRBV29-1 | TRBD1 | TGCAGCGTTGAACAGGGGGCGGAAAAACTGTTTTTT | CSVEQGAEKLFF
TRBJ2-2 | . | TRBV9 | TRBD1 | TGTGCCAGCAGCGGATTCAGGGGGCTTACCGGGGAGCTGTTTTTT | CASSGFRGLTGELFF
TRBJ2-7 | few | TRBV6-6 | TRBD2 | TGTGCCAGCAGTGGGGAGGGATGGGGGCAGTACTTC | CASSGEGWGQYF
TRBJ2-5 | . | TRBV18 | TRBD2 | TGTGCCAGCTCACCACAAGGGACTAGCGGGAGTTGGGAGACCCAGTACTTC | CASSPQGTSGSWETQYF
TRBJ1-3 | . | TRBV19 | . | TGTGCCAGTAGTCCCACCACGGCTGGAAACACCATATATTTT | CASSPTTAGNTIYF
TRBJ2-2 | few | TRBV5-1 | . | TGCGCCAGCAGCCCCGGCACAGTGAACACCGGGGAGCTGTTTTTT | CASSPGTVNTGELFF
TRBJ1-2 | . | TRBV7-9 | . | TGTGCCAGCAGCTCGGCACCTTGGTATGGCTACACCTTC | CASSSAPWYGYTF
TRBJ2-3 | . | TRBV7-3 | TRBD1 | TGTGCCAGCAGCTTAACACCTTGGACAGGAGGCACAGATACGCAGTATTTT | CASSLTPWTGGTDTQYF
TRBJ1-5 | . | TRBV27 | . | TGTGCCAGCGCGGGACCTTATCAGCCCCAGCATTTT | CASAGPYQPQHF
TRBJ2-5 | . | TRBV4-1 | . | TGCGCCAGCAGCCAAGCCAAGCTCCTAGGGCCTCGGGAGACCCAGTACTTC | CASSQAKLLGPRETQYF
TRBJ1-5 | few | TRBV4-3 | TRBD1 | TGCGCCAGCAGCCAGGACAGGAATCAGCCCCAGCATTTT | CASSQDRNQPQHF
TRBJ1-1 | . | TRBV25-1 | TRBD1 | TGTGCCAGCAGTGAATCGACAGGGGGTTTCAGACAAGCTTTCTTT | CASSESTGGFRQAFF
TRBJ2-1 | . | TRBV5-1 | . | TGCGCCAGCAGCCCAGACAGGGAGGGCAATGAGCAGTTCTTC | CASSPDREGNEQFF
TRBJ2-2 | . | TRBV5-4 | TRBD1 | TGTGCCAGCAGCATAGACAGGGGGCGCCCCGGGGAGCTGTTTTTT | CASSIDRGRPGELFF
TRBJ2-7 | . | TRBV6-1 | . | TGTGCCAGCAGTAAGCTGAGGTACTACGAGCAGTACTTC | CASSKLRYYEQYF
TRBJ2-7 | . | TRBV20-1 | . | TGCAGTGTCCCGTCCTACGAGCAGTACTTC | CSVPSYEQYF